A selection of T cell receptor beta chains follows, all from one sample in a study of blood T cells in healthy people across ages. One entry per CDR3 protein results from TCRdb running MiXCR on the 5' RACE reads. The table records 1.5 million to 2 million distinct CDR3 sequences, 49% of them present only once. Sequencing was carried out using blood. The receptors originated from a woman aged 35 to 49 in good health. CDR3s include the opening cysteine and the closing phenylalanine or tryptophan. Each record gives: V gene, clone size, J gene, D gene, CDR3 protein, CDR3 DNA. The D gene is left open where the match is weak. A clone size is listed for some rows: how often the clone was seen (once, few, many), or a class if it is expanded.

>TRBV29-1|few|TRBJ2-7|NA
CSVERGLGTYEQYF
TGCAGCGTTGAGAGGGGCCTAGGGACCTACGAGCAGTACTTC
>TRBV15|NA|TRBJ1-4|NA
CATSRDMGGSNEKLFF
TGTGCCACCAGCAGAGATATGGGGGGTTCTAATGAAAAACTGTTTTTT
>TRBV7-3|once|TRBJ2-1|TRBD1
CASSYPGQGVDNEQFF
TGTGCCAGCAGCTACCCTGGACAGGGGGTCGACAATGAGCAGTTCTTC
>TRBV20-1|few|TRBJ2-7|NA
CSAHQQGGPYEQYF
TGCAGTGCACATCAACAGGGAGGACCCTACGAGCAGTACTTC
>TRBV29-1|many|TRBJ2-1|NA
CSVLDGEQFF
TGCAGCGTATTAGATGGTGAGCAGTTCTTC
>TRBV4-1|once|TRBJ2-1|NA
CASQLYFLQGSYNEQFF
TGCGCCAGCCAACTTTACTTTCTCCAGGGTTCCTACAATGAGCAGTTCTTC
>TRBV7-9|NA|TRBJ1-5|TRBD1
CASSPTGPGQGPPQHF
TGTGCCAGCAGCCCAACGGGGCCGGGACAGGGGCCGCCCCAGCATTTT
>TRBV7-2|NA|TRBJ2-1|NA
CASSRDPLNEQFF
TGTGCCAGCAGCCGGGACCCGCTCAATGAGCAGTTCTTC
>TRBV7-2|few|TRBJ2-5|NA
CASSLAGKGGETQYF
TGTGCCAGCAGCTTAGCGGGGAAAGGCGGGGAGACCCAGTACTTC
>TRBV20-1|few|TRBJ1-6|TRBD1
CSARDTGQGNSPLHF
TGCAGTGCTAGAGATACGGGACAGGGGAATTCACCCCTCCACTTT
>TRBV7-2|NA|TRBJ1-2|NA
CASSPTQLANYGYTF
TGTGCCAGCAGCCCCACCCAGTTAGCTAACTATGGCTACACCTTC
>TRBV20-1|few|TRBJ2-1|TRBD1
CSARTPTGTVDNEQFF
TGCAGTGCTAGAACCCCGACGGGGACAGTGGACAATGAGCAGTTCTTC
>TRBV20-1|NA|TRBJ1-6|NA
CSGTSVINSPLHF
TGCAGCGGGACCTCCGTGATTAATTCACCCCTCCACTTT
>TRBV20-1|many|TRBJ2-6|NA
CSARPGGPSGANVLTF
TGCAGTGCTAGACCGGGGGGCCCCTCTGGGGCCAACGTCCTGACTTTC
>TRBV4-3|NA|TRBJ2-3|NA
CASSQELTGSRDTQYF
TGCGCCAGCAGCCAAGAACTAACGGGTTCCAGAGATACGCAGTATTTT
>TRBV29-1|NA|TRBJ1-2|NA
CSVEEPRGYTF
TGCAGCGTTGAAGAACCTCGGGGCTACACCTTC
>TRBV4-2|NA|TRBJ2-6|TRBD2
CASSQWGRGIRSGANVLTF
TGTGCCAGCAGCCAGTGGGGGAGGGGAATTCGCTCTGGGGCCAACGTCCTGACTTTC
>TRBV29-1|NA|TRBJ2-5|NA
CSVERRAWETQYF
TGCAGCGTCGAGCGGCGGGCATGGGAGACCCAGTACTTC
>TRBV7-2|NA|TRBJ1-2|NA
CTSSLGAFQANGYTF
TGTACCAGCAGCTTAGGCGCATTCCAGGCCAATGGCTACACCTTC
>TRBV27|few|TRBJ2-7|NA
CASASSSNRWDEQYF
TGTGCCAGCGCCAGTTCTAGTAACCGGTGGGACGAGCAGTACTTC